This TCR beta chain is drawn from a study of blood T cell repertoires in COVID-19. At the level of the study: The analysed material was cDNA or gDNA that came from T cells, B-cell-depleted T cells, or PBMCs.

Participant-given clinical history determined each cohort assignment. Symptom resolution, clearance, or two negative PCRs marked the recovered donors of Cohort 3. This CDR3 is 13 amino acids long. After removal of 1 base from V and 7 bases from J, the junction contained 3 bases not matched to a gene. The germline V gene has CDR1 SEHNR and CDR2 FQNEAQ (reference sequence). The authors' processing: Reference gene primers were amplified, and this amplification served to estimate nucleated cell counts. Data came from immunoSEQ multiplex PCR; TCRdb stores just in-frame clones and leaves some out. V, J and clone size were drawn from that table, and D and trimming were deduced from the DNA. The sample carries about 64,000 clones, around 90% recorded once.

Sequencing input: PBMCs or T cells enriched from blood (not recorded which). The TCR comes from a woman between 40 and 55 years old who had recovered from COVID-19. This sequence joins TRBV7-9 and TRBJ1-2, with TRBD1 matching over 7 bases. The CDR3 sequence is CASSLDRTGGYTF. The CDR3 DNA sequence: TGTGCCAGCAGCTTAGATCGGACAGGTGGCTACACCTTC. The full variable domain, its missing parts supplied by reference TRBV7-9 and TRBJ1-2, is DTGVSQNPRHKITKRGQNVTFRCDPISEHNRLYWYRQTLGQGPEFLTYFQNEAQLEKSRLLSDRFSAERPKGSFSTLEIQRTEQGDSAMYLCASSLDRTGGYTFGSGTRLTVV.